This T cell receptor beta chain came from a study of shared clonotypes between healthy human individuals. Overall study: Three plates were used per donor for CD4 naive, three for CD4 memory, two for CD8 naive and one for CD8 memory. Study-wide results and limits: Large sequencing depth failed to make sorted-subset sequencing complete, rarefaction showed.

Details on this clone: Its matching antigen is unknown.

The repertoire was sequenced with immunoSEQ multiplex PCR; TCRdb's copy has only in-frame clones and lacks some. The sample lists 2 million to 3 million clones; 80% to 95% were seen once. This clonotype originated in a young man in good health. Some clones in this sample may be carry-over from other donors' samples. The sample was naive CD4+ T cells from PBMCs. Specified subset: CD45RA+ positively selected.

The CDR3 sequence is CATSRDWAANYGYTF. CDR3 nucleotide sequence: TGTGCCACCAGCAGAGATTGGGCCGCTAACTATGGCTACACCTTC. The chain uses TRBV15 and TRBJ1-2; D is ambiguous. Germline V gives CDR1 LNHNV, CDR2 YYDKDF (reference sequence). V was pared by 0 bases and J by 0 bases, with 8 bases between. There are 15 residues in the CDR3. Based on the CDR3 plus reference TRBV15 and TRBJ1-2, the full variable domain is DAMVIQNPRYQVTQFGKPVTLSCSQTLNHNVMYWYQQKSSQAPKLLFHYYDKDFNNEADTPDNFQSRRPNTSFCFLDIRSPGLGDTAMYLCATSRDWAANYGYTFGSGTRLTVV.